Listed here are 24 T cell receptor beta chains from one sample, sequenced in a study of blood T cell repertoires in COVID-19. Method: immunoSEQ multiplex PCR; TCRdb's copy keeps in-frame clones and lacks some. Counted here are approximately 120,000 clones, roughly four fifths occurring once; the ten biggest clones make up about 6%. The material sequenced was peripheral blood. The receptor source for this set is a man older than 75 with COVID-19, enrolled during active disease.

A few counts support this clone. This CDR3 is CASSVGGLAEYTGELFF. The CDR3 DNA reads as TGTGCCAGCAGCGTAGGGGGACTAGCGGAGTACACCGGGGAGCTGTTTTTT. V usage is TRBV9 and J usage is TRBJ2-2; TRBD2 matches 11 bases. Germline V gives CDR1 SGDLS, CDR2 YYNGEE. J gave up 3 bases and V 0 bases, and 4 bases lay outside the gene matches. CDR3 length equals 17 residues.

V and J are TRBV27 and TRBJ2-7; D is unclear. The germline V and J ends were trimmed by 4 bases and 6 bases, with 7 bases remaining between them. The CDR3 spans 11 residues. Germline V CDR1 and CDR2: MNHEY, SMNVEV (reference sequence). CDR3 sequence: CASSSFREQYF. CDR3 bases: TGTGCCAGCAGTTCCTTTCGCGAGCAGTACTTC.

This rearrangement joins TRBV11-3 to TRBJ2-1; TRBD2 matches 7 bases. There are 13 residues in the CDR3. V lost 9 bases, J lost 7 bases, and 9 bases stayed unmatched. Germline CDR1 reads SGHNT; CDR2 reads YENEEA. The CDR3 reads CASGGGNGNEQFF. DNA for the CDR3: TGTGCCAGTGGGGGAGGGAACGGGAATGAGCAGTTCTTC. Looking up the rest from reference TRBV11-3 and TRBJ2-1 gives the full variable domain: EAGVVQSPRYKIIEKKQPVAFWCNPISGHNTLYWYLQNLGQGPELLIRYENEEAVDDSQLPKDRFSAERLKGVDSTLKIQPAELGDSAVYLCASGGGNGNEQFFGPGTRLTVL.

There are many counts of this clone. The rearrangement links TRBV28 to TRBJ2-2, with D uncertain. V lost 9 bases and J 0 bases, leaving 14 bases between the germline ends. This CDR3 has 15 residues. CDR1 is MDHEN and CDR2 is SYDVKM in the germline V gene. CDR3 in DNA: TGTGCCAGTAGCCCCGGTGGGTCGAACACCGGGGAGCTGTTTTTT. The encoded protein is CASSPGGSNTGELFF.

The chain is built from TRBV4-1 and TRBJ1-6; TRBD1 aligns across 8 bases. This CDR3 has 16 residues. Trimming cost V 0 bases and J 8 bases; bases outside gene matches: 6. The germline gives CDR1 MGHRA, CDR2 YSYEKL. CDR3 amino acids: CASSQDQAGGHSPLHF. CDR3 nucleotide sequence: TGCGCCAGCAGCCAAGATCAAGCAGGGGGCCATTCACCCCTCCACTTT.

The V gene is TRBV27, the J gene TRBJ2-7; 10 bases are a match to TRBD1. Germline CDR1 and CDR2: MNHEY and SMNVEV (reference sequence). This CDR3 contains 16 residues. The V segment lost 6 bases and the J segment 4 bases; nucleotides outside the gene matches: 12. CDR3 protein: CASRLRRGDRGYEQYF. CDR3 nucleotides: TGTGCCAGCAGGCTTAGGAGGGGGGACAGGGGTTACGAGCAGTACTTC.

In DNA, the CDR3 is TGTGCCAGCAGTTACCCCGGGACAGGGTGGACCATACCTGCAACTAATGAAAAACTGTTTTTT. This sequence encodes CASSYPGTGWTIPATNEKLFF. The rearrangement joins TRBV6-2 or TRBV6-3 to TRBJ1-4, with 9 bases lining up with TRBD1. CDR1 and CDR2 from the germline V gene are MNHEY and SVGEGT. The CDR3 totals 21 residues. The ends lost 2 bases at V and 0 bases at J; junction bases unmatched: 16.

Only one count was recorded for this clone. V is TRBV28 and J is TRBJ2-1; 7 bases are shared with TRBD2. The trim removed 7 bases at V and 3 bases at J, leaving 9 bases unmatched. The CDR3 covers 15 residues. The V gene's germline CDR1 is MDHEN and CDR2 SYDVKM. The CDR3 nucleotides are TGTGCCAGCACTGAGGGTGGCGGGAGCTACAATGAGCAGTTCTTC. Translation gives CASTEGGGSYNEQFF.

This chain connects TRBV7-3 to TRBJ1-2, with a possible D match to TRBD1 (5 bases). The CDR3 sequence is 15 residues long. Trimming took off 2 bases at V and 5 bases at J, with 15 bases between the two ends. In germline, CDR1 is SGHTA, CDR2 FQGTGA. CDR3 region: CASSLEGRPGYGYTF. As DNA, the CDR3 is TGTGCCAGCAGCTTAGAGGGGAGGCCCGGATATGGCTACACCTTC.

This clone turned up a few times. J is TRBJ2-3 and V is TRBV28; 9 bases are shared with TRBD2. The length of the CDR3 is 15 residues. From germline, CDR1 is MDHEN and CDR2 SYDVKM. The ends lost 3 bases at V and 2 bases at J; junction bases unmatched: 3. The CDR3 nucleotides are TGTGCCAGCAGTTTCTTAGCGGGAGACACAGATACGCAGTATTTT. It codes for CASSFLAGDTDTQYF.

The CDR3 sequence: CASSPGTGGGYGYTF. The CDR3 nucleotides are TGTGCCAGCAGTCCCGGGACAGGGGGCGGGTATGGCTACACCTTC. This rearrangement joins TRBV6-5 to TRBJ1-2; 12 nucleotides align to TRBD1. Looked up from germline, CDR1 is MNHEY and CDR2 is SVGAGI. The trim removed 5 bases at V and 5 bases at J, leaving 6 bases unmatched. The CDR3 totals 15 residues.

In its sample, this clone was seen a few times. V is TRBV7-3 and J is TRBJ2-1; D might be TRBD2 (6 bases). The germline V gene has CDR1 SGHTA and CDR2 FQGTGA. The CDR3 loop spans 15 amino acids. Trimming removed 5 bases at V and 5 bases at J, with 16 bases between. The CDR3 sequence is CASSDNVGGDNEQFF. CDR3 sequence (DNA): TGTGCCAGCAGCGATAACGTGGGAGGAGACAATGAGCAGTTCTTC. Full variable domain (outside the CDR3, taken from reference TRBV7-3 and TRBJ2-1): GAGVSQTPSNKVTEKGKYVELRCDPISGHTALYWYRQSLGQGPEFLIYFQGTGAADDSGLPNDRFFAVRPEGSVSTLKIQRTERGDSAVYLCASSDNVGGDNEQFFGPGTRLTVL.

V is TRBV18 and J is TRBJ2-3; 9 bases align to TRBD1. The CDR3 is 17 residues long. The V gene's germline CDR1 is KGHSH and CDR2 LQKENI. The J segment lost 0 bases and the V segment lost 4 bases, leaving 8 bases of the junction unmatched. CDR3 sequence: CASSRYRDRVSTDTQYF. DNA for the CDR3: TGTGCCAGCTCACGCTACCGGGACAGGGTTAGCACAGATACGCAGTATTTT.

V and J are TRBV18 and TRBJ1-4, with a weak D call TRBD1 (6 bases). The CDR3 runs to 13 residues. The germline gives CDR1 KGHSH, CDR2 LQKENI. The V gene lost 5 bases and the J gene lost 7 bases, with 11 bases spanning the gap. CDR3 in amino acids: CASSGGQSEKLFF. In DNA, the CDR3 is TGTGCCAGCTCAGGAGGACAGAGTGAAAAACTGTTTTTT.

This rearrangement joins TRBV28 to TRBJ2-7; 10 bases agree with TRBD2. Looked up from germline, CDR1 is MDHEN and CDR2 is SYDVKM. This CDR3 has 16 residues. V was pared by 1 base and J by 1 base, with 4 bases of the junction left unmatched. This chain's CDR3 is CASSLSASGSSYEQYF. As DNA, the CDR3 is TGTGCCAGCAGTTTATCGGCTAGCGGGAGTTCCTACGAGCAGTACTTC.

This sequence joins TRBV10-3 and TRBJ2-7; 13 bases agree with TRBD2. The junction had 11 bases not matched to a gene; V was cut back by 6 bases and J by 0 bases. CDR3 length equals 18 residues. The germline gives CDR1 ENHRY, CDR2 SYGVKD. CDR3 amino acids: CAISDYGTSGISSYEQYF. The CDR3 DNA reads TGTGCCATCAGCGACTATGGGACTAGCGGGATTAGCTCCTACGAGCAGTACTTC.

This chain links TRBV18 with TRBJ1-2, with D possibly being TRBD1 (6 bases). The germline V gene has CDR1 KGHSH and CDR2 LQKENI. The CDR3 runs 15 residues. V lost 4 bases to trimming and J lost 4 bases, with 16 bases between them. Here the CDR3 reads CASSLLQGRSYGYTF. The DNA of the CDR3 is TGTGCCAGCTCACTCCTTCAGGGGCGCAGCTATGGCTACACCTTC. Drawing the rest from reference TRBV18 and TRBJ1-2, the complete variable domain is NAGVMQNPRHLVRRRGQEARLRCSPMKGHSHVYWYRQLPEEGLKFMVYLQKENIIDESGMPKERFSAEFPKEGPSILRIQQVVRGDSAAYFCASSLLQGRSYGYTFGSGTRLTVV.

The rearrangement links TRBV6-5 to TRBJ2-2; D is unresolved. Trimming took off 2 bases at V and 2 bases at J, with 9 bases between the two ends. This CDR3 comprises 15 residues. Germline CDR1 is MNHEY and CDR2 is SVGAGI. Written as DNA, the CDR3 is TGTGCCAGCAGTTACATACTTTCTAACACCGGGGAGCTGTTTTTT. It codes for CASSYILSNTGELFF.

The chain carries TRBV13 and TRBJ1-2; 8 nucleotides align to TRBD1. This CDR3 is built from 16 residues. CDR1 is PRHDT, CDR2 FYEKMQ, per germline (reference sequence). Trimming took 6 bases from V and 3 from J; bases not matched to a gene: 12. CDR3 coding DNA: TGTGCCAGCAGTCACGGGACAGGCGAATATGACTATGGCTACACCTTC. Amino acids: CASSHGTGEYDYGYTF. The full variable domain, completed using reference TRBV13 and TRBJ1-2, is AAGVIQSPRHLIKEKRETATLKCYPIPRHDTVYWYQQGPGQDPQFLISFYEKMQSDKGSIPDRFSAQQFSDYHSELNMSSLELGDSALYFCASSHGTGEYDYGYTFGSGTRLTVV.

This clone has more than one count but fewer than ten. CDR3 bases: TGTGCCTGGAGTGTCCCCCTTAACTATGGCTACACCTTC. It yields the protein CAWSVPLNYGYTF. The chain employs TRBV30 and TRBJ1-2, with D uncertain. Trimming left V 0 bases short and J 1 base short, with 6 bases between. The CDR3 length is 13 residues. Germline loops: CDR1 GTSNPN, CDR2 SVGIG (reference sequence).

The rearrangement joins TRBV2 to TRBJ1-5; D gene ambiguous. This CDR3 is built from 12 residues. V lost 3 bases and J 4 bases, leaving 4 bases between the germline ends. Germline V gene sequence: CDR1 SNHLY, CDR2 FYNNEI. The CDR3 reads CASSESNQPQHF. CDR3 bases: TGTGCCAGCAGTGAGTCTAATCAGCCCCAGCATTTT.

The V and J genes are TRBV28 and TRBJ1-3; possible D gene TRBD1, 5 bases. This CDR3 is built from 15 residues. Trimming shortened V by 8 bases and J by 1 base, and 15 bases separated the two germline ends. In germline, CDR1 is MDHEN, CDR2 SYDVKM. The CDR3 bases are TGTGCCAGCGTGGCAGGGTTATTTTCTGGAAACACCATATATTTT. This gives the protein CASVAGLFSGNTIYF.

This chain joins TRBV24-1 and TRBJ2-5; the D gene is possibly TRBD1 (6 bases). This CDR3 is built from 15 residues. Per germline, CDR1 KGHDR and CDR2 SFDVKD. V was clipped by 3 bases and J by 4 bases, with 14 bases between them. CDR3 amino acids: CATSDPTGPGETQYF. The CDR3 nucleotides are TGTGCCACCAGTGATCCTACAGGGCCGGGAGAGACCCAGTACTTC.

The chain joins TRBV6-1 to TRBJ2-1; D is possibly TRBD1 (5 bases). The V end was cut by 1 base, the J end by 8 bases, with 12 bases between. This CDR3 contains 14 residues. Germline V CDR1 and CDR2: MNHNS, SASEGT. The CDR3 DNA reads as TGTGCCAGCAGTGAAGACAGGTCTACCCATGAGCAGTTCTTC. It yields the protein CASSEDRSTHEQFF.